This T cell receptor (beta chain) was retrieved from a study of breast tumors, draining lymph nodes, adjacent tissues. General study results and limits: Tumor T cell lymph node origin was a supported hypothesis, not proven.

TCRdb re-analysed the multiplex PCR reads in MiXCR, keeping a single row per CDR3 protein. Of about 230,000 distinct CDR3 sequences listed, roughly 32% are singletons. Concerning this clonotype: The antigen is unknown.

Samples came from axillary lymph nodes draining the breast cancer. This TCR came from a female donor with breast cancer. Some clones in this sample may be carry-over from other donors' samples. The sequenced sample was axillary lymph node tissue.

The CDR3 reads CASSERGTGADTQYF. CDR3 coding DNA: TGTGCCAGCAGTGAGAGGGGGACAGGGGCTGATACGCAGTATTTT. This chain joins TRBV2 and TRBJ2-3; 10 positions match TRBD1. The CDR3 spans 15 residues. The germline gives CDR1 SNHLY, CDR2 FYNNEI. Unmatched junction bases numbered 6, after V lost 3 bases and J lost 6 bases.